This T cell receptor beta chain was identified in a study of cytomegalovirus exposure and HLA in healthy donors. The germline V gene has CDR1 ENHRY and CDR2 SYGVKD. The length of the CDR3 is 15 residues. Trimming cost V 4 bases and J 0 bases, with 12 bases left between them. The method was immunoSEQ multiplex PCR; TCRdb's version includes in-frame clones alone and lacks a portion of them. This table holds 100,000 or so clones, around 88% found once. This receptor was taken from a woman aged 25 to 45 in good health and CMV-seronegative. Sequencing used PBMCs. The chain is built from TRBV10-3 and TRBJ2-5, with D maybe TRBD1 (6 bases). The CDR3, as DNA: TGTGCCATCAGTGCACAGGGCGGAGACCAAGAGACCCAGTACTTC. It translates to CAISAQGGDQETQYF.